The 11 T cell receptor beta chains below all came from one sample that was sequenced in a study of radiotherapy plus CTLA-4 blockade in lung cancer (dated by TCRdb to 2017 to 2018). The library was built by means of the immunoSEQ multiplex PCR assay. Here the immuneACCESS table is served through TCRdb, limited to in-frame sequences with V and J called. Missing clones are a known gap in these copies; in checked studies unresolved V genes cover under half, and the rest lacks a known reason. This sample has 80,000 to 95,000 clones in its table, and approximately 82% of those were observed once. The top ten clones comprise more than 20% of the sample. This material consisted of peripheral blood, taken from a patient treated with radiotherapy plus ipilimumab. The receptors here all came from a human donor with non-small cell lung cancer that progressed on radiotherapy plus ipilimumab.

The rearrangement joins TRBV11-2 to TRBJ1-4, with a tentative D call TRBD1 (5 bases). CDR3 size: 13 residues. With 5 bases removed from V and 6 bases from J, the gap between germline ends came to 10 bases. The germline V gene has CDR1 SGHAT and CDR2 FQNNGV. CDR3 sequence: CASSPRVDEKLFF. The CDR3 DNA reads as TGTGCCAGCAGCCCCAGGGTGGATGAAAAACTGTTTTTT.

This clone is medium-sized in the sample. This chain connects TRBV28 to TRBJ2-7, with D unresolved. In germline, CDR1 is MDHEN, CDR2 SYDVKM. This CDR3 region has 12 residues. Between the trimmed V and J ends, which lost 8 bases and 5 bases, there was a span of 13 bases. In DNA form, the CDR3 reads TGTGCCAGCGTCGGAGATCGGGACGAGCAGTACTTC. The encoded protein is CASVGDRDEQYF.

The chain joins TRBV5-1 to TRBJ2-7; D gene ambiguous. The V end was cut by 5 bases, the J end by 3 bases, with 15 bases between. This CDR3 contains 14 residues. Per the germline V gene, CDR1 is SGHRS and CDR2 is YFSETQ. CDR3 amino acids: CASRPDPASYEQYF. The CDR3 region has the DNA TGCGCCAGCAGGCCGGACCCAGCTAGCTACGAGCAGTACTTC.

The chain carries TRBV6-6 and TRBJ2-3, with D unresolved. Germline CDR1 is MNHNY and CDR2 is SVGAGI (reference sequence). V was shortened by 6 bases and J by 2 bases, with 15 bases between the two germline ends. The CDR3 contains 15 residues. The CDR3 sequence: CASRGSLAPTDTQYF. The CDR3 nucleotides read TGTGCCAGCAGAGGCAGTTTGGCCCCCACAGATACGCAGTATTTT.

This sequence joins TRBV6-1 and TRBJ1-3; D not certain. CDR3 length equals 13 residues. Germline values: CDR1 MNHNS, CDR2 SASEGT. V dropped 2 bases and J dropped 4 bases, with 6 bases sitting between them. CDR3: CASSENKGNTIYF. DNA for the CDR3: TGTGCCAGCAGTGAAAACAAAGGAAACACCATATATTTT.

The genes are TRBV30 and TRBJ2-1, with 10 positions matching TRBD2. The CDR3 loop spans 17 amino acids. Germline V gives CDR1 GTSNPN, CDR2 SVGIG (reference sequence). Trimming removed 2 bases from V and 6 bases from J; junction bases left unmatched: 13. CDR3 protein: CAWSTFELAGVFNEQFF. For the CDR3, the DNA is TGTGCCTGGAGTACCTTCGAGCTAGCGGGAGTGTTCAATGAGCAGTTCTTC.

The rearrangement joins TRBV30 to TRBJ2-3; D is perhaps TRBD2 (5 bases). The CDR3 runs to 13 residues. V lost 3 bases, J lost 6 bases, and 13 bases lay in between. Per the germline V gene, CDR1 is GTSNPN and CDR2 is SVGIG (reference sequence). The CDR3 reads CAWSGTRRDTQYF. CDR3 coding DNA: TGTGCCTGGAGCGGAACTAGGCGGGATACGCAGTATTTT.

On this clone itself: The CDR3 does not close with the conserved phenylalanine or tryptophan, likely indicating a read error. The chain joins TRBV30 to TRBJ2-2, with D perhaps matching TRBD1 (6 bases). The ends were cut back, 3 bases at V and 7 bases at J, with 12 bases in the middle. The CDR3 is made up of 13 amino acids. Per germline, CDR1 GTSNPN and CDR2 SVGIG (reference sequence). Here the CDR3 reads CAWRQGLDGELFL. In DNA form, the CDR3 reads TGTGCCTGGAGACAGGGCCTTGACGGGGAGCTGTTTCTT.

The V gene is TRBV7-3, the J gene TRBJ2-3; 10 bases map to TRBD2. The CDR3 spans 18 residues. Trimming took 5 bases from V and 5 from J; bases not matched to a gene: 16. CDR1 and CDR2 (germline): SGHTA, FQGTGA. CDR3 sequence: CASSKRGTSEWRRDTQYF. The CDR3 DNA follows: TGTGCCAGCAGCAAAAGGGGGACTAGCGAATGGCGTAGAGATACGCAGTATTTT.

This chain connects TRBV7-9 to TRBJ2-7, with TRBD2 identical over 10 bases. After removal of 5 bases from V and 3 bases from J, the junction contained 16 bases not matched to a gene. Per germline, CDR1 SEHNR and CDR2 FQNEAQ (reference sequence). The CDR3 has 18 amino acids. CDR3 protein: CASSMRRTTSGTGYEQYF. CDR3 bases: TGTGCCAGCAGCATGCGACGAACCACTAGCGGGACAGGCTACGAGCAGTACTTC.

To note about this clone: Distinct nucleotide sequences in the sample also encode this CDR3. This chain joins TRBV5-4 and TRBJ2-7; possible D gene TRBD1, 5 bases. Germline CDR1 is SGHNT and CDR2 is YYREEE (reference sequence). The CDR3 is 13 residues long. The germline V and J ends were trimmed by 4 bases and 2 bases, with 10 bases remaining between them. DNA for the CDR3: TGTGCCAGCAGCCTAGACAGTACCTACGAGCAGTACTTC. Translation: CASSLDSTYEQYF.